This T cell receptor (beta chain) was recorded in a study of T cell repertoires in cytomegalovirus infection (dated by TCRdb to about 2019). The study in broad terms: Alongside well-studied HLA-B-restricted epitopes, the peptide stimulations were aimed at recently identified HLA-C-restricted CMV epitopes, whose presentation resists viral immunomodulation. The HLA type of each donor mattered for the analysis, because public TCR beta signatures pointed to carriage of CMV infection along with the matching HLA type.

Explained via the paper, the treatment or condition label denotes: in vitro stimulation with specific CMV peptide epitopes to enrich CMV-specific T cells. Comments on this clonotype: Its antigen is not yet known. Base quality data are lacking; no much larger clone is found one base away.

The data were produced on an Illumina HiSeq 1500. TCRdb reprocessed the public reads (quality trimming at Q25 with fastp, clone calling with MiXCR) and kept in-frame beta chains. Rows are unified per CDR3 protein, each entry keeping the most common DNA and genes. This sample is represented by approximately 260,000 distinct CDR3 sequences; about 20% of them were singletons. The ten top clones hold about 21% of the sample. Beyond this particular receptor, the publication reports: In the ex vivo response, HLA-C-restricted CMV-specific TCR beta clonotypes were dominant, and in two of eight donors the single most frequent clonotype came from this HLA-C-restricted group. Carriers of CMV infection plus the relevant HLA type were discriminated by the cumulative frequency of public TCR beta family members in the study cohort and in an independent roughly 380-donor cohort.

The junction shows trimming of 2 bases on V and 3 bases on J, and the gene matches do not reach 5 bases of it. For CDR1 and CDR2, the germline V gene lists KGHSH and LQKENI. The CDR3 sequence holds 15 residues, the cysteine and phenylalanine included. Of the read, only the CDR3 DNA is kept; its 45 bases are in frame from base 1. This receptor chain uses TRBV18 and TRBJ2-7; 9 central bases correspond to TRBD1. The sequence was obtained from a human donor in good health (CMV status not recorded). Some clones in this sample may be carry-over from other donors' samples. Sequencing was performed on cultured PBMCs, taken from culture after CMV antigen stimulation. The CDR3 amino acid sequence is: CASSPAGQGIYEQYF. The bases read TGTGCCAGCTCACCAGCGGGACAGGGTATCTACGAGCAGTACTTC. Joined to the reference TRBV18 and TRBJ2-7 proteins, this CDR3 gives the full variable domain: NAGVMQNPRHLVRRRGQEARLRCSPMKGHSHVYWYRQLPEEGLKFMVYLQKENIIDESGMPKERFSAEFPKEGPSILRIQQVVRGDSAAYFCASSPAGQGIYEQYFGPGTRLTVT.